The rows below give T cell receptor beta chains drawn from one sample of a study of T cells in localized non-small cell lung cancer. TCRdb keeps only in-frame clones here, not all; method: immunoSEQ multiplex PCR. The sample has 23,000 or so clones; approximately 90% are singletons. The source material was peripheral blood, sampled before any cancer treatment. The source of these receptors is a woman between 40 and 69 years old with stage I lung adenocarcinoma. The conserved cysteine and the conserved F or W are not part of the CDR3 here.

V: TRBV28; CDR3: ASSSWFYTQETQY
V: TRBV28; CDR3: ASLKGYNEQF
V: TRBV10-3; CDR3: AAGLAKNYNEQF
V: TRBV11-3; CDR3: ASSPGSTDTQY
V: TRBV7-2; CDR3: ASSLAGGSGEKLF
V: TRBV2; CDR3: ASSLEGAQETQY
V: TRBV5-8; CDR3: ASRYQATGNQETQY
V: TRBV9; CDR3: ASSPSSKRVAYEQY
V: TRBV5-1; CDR3: ASSRTSGRNEQF
V: TRBV5-4; CDR3: ASSSASGEQY
V: TRBV6-4; CDR3: ASSLAGGTQHEQF
V: TRBV6-1; CDR3: ASRRSQGGQPQH
V: TRBV29-1; CDR3: SVGTGASNQPQH
V: TRBV4-1; CDR3: ASSQEILPGTGRQPQH
V: TRBV9; CDR3: ASSSHPGGGTDTQY
V: TRBV7-9; CDR3: ASSDPHEQF
V: TRBV28; CDR3: ASRTMANTIY
V: TRBV4-1; CDR3: ASSQDLLRRTQY
V: TRBV10-2; CDR3: ASSGASGAGEQF
V: TRBV7-9; CDR3: ASRPGTSRKDTQY
V: TRBV14; CDR3: ASSPRTAGEAF
V: TRBV21-1; CDR3: ASSKVVAGVGPYNEQF
V: TRBV6-1; CDR3: ASTYGTSGNNEQF
V: TRBV27; CDR3: ASSLRGLGGRYEQY
V: TRBV10-3; CDR3: AIRQGGYGYT
V: TRBV5-4; CDR3: ASSSRNEQF
V: TRBV7-9; CDR3: ASSLPARERQQNTEAF
V: TRBV7-9; CDR3: ASSLGWGELQETQY
V: TRBV28; CDR3: ASSLSGLTDTQY
V: TRBV19; CDR3: ASSRLAQRADTQY
V: TRBV9; CDR3: ASSPHWTQTSNEQF
V: TRBV19; CDR3: ASSYGGVDEQY
V: TRBV4-1; CDR3: ASSQEGRGGSYNEQF
V: TRBV6-1; CDR3: ASRFGTSEQY
V: TRBV28; CDR3: ASSLASGRDEQF
V: TRBV27; CDR3: ARRVGGRETQY
V: TRBV28; CDR3: ASSFPRGYT
V: TRBV28; CDR3: ASSPSPRASSEQY
V: TRBV7-3; CDR3: ASSSGQVNF
V: TRBV6-5; CDR3: ASSYVTGELF
V: TRBV10-1; CDR3: ASKTSDTGELF
V: TRBV5-1; CDR3: ASTWGGVQY
V: TRBV28; CDR3: ASSFQRPGSYEQY
V: TRBV5-5; CDR3: ASSLDRGLLQKY
V: TRBV27; CDR3: ASSFWGRGSREQY
V: TRBV28; CDR3: ASSLIQDDEQY